Listed below are T cell receptor beta chains from one sample, sequenced in a study of neurological immune-mediated disorders. TCRdb re-derived calls from the 5' RACE reads in MiXCR, one entry per CDR3 protein. The sample lists approximately 37,000 distinct CDR3 sequences, 3% to 3.5% occurring once. The specimen sequenced was PBMCs. Receptors were obtained from a woman in her sixties with multiple sclerosis. Both conserved end residues are part of each CDR3. A D gene is named only where the DNA matches it firmly.

V,J,D,CDR3
TRBV30,TRBJ1-5,TRBD1,CAWTKRDRSNQPQHF
TRBV5-1,TRBJ1-4,.,CASSQGRENEKLFF
TRBV5-1,TRBJ2-5,TRBD1,CASSFQRTGEKTQYF
TRBV7-7,TRBJ2-5,.,CASSLSKEETQYF
TRBV7-9,TRBJ2-5,TRBD1,CASSVDRGQETQYF
TRBV7-9,TRBJ1-5,TRBD1,CASSRDRVSGSQHF
TRBV5-1,TRBJ1-2,TRBD1,CASSPDRVGGYTF
TRBV7-9,TRBJ2-3,.,CASSLASGRTDTQYF
TRBV11-1,TRBJ2-2,TRBD1,CASSLNPPGQGAGELFF
TRBV24-1,TRBJ1-5,.,CATSDVRGDNQPQHF
TRBV5-1,TRBJ2-7,.,CASSLQGYEQYF
TRBV28,TRBJ2-5,TRBD1,CASSPRTGRETQYF
TRBV20-1,TRBJ1-6,.,CSARDPGKNNSPLHF
TRBV5-5,TRBJ2-2,TRBD1,CASSSRDRGRNGELFF
TRBV5-5,TRBJ2-7,TRBD2,CASSGTSGVNYEQYF
TRBV7-8,TRBJ1-1,.,CASSPRSMNTEAFF
TRBV20-1,TRBJ1-1,.,CSACKTGDLNTEAFF
TRBV5-6,TRBJ1-2,.,CASSLDTNYGYTF
TRBV20-1,TRBJ2-7,.,CSASRQGLSYEQYF
TRBV5-1,TRBJ2-7,.,CASSGTPSNYEQYF
TRBV11-1,TRBJ1-1,.,CASSSKGFF
TRBV29-1,TRBJ2-7,TRBD2,CSVDSAGGSYEQYF
TRBV5-1,TRBJ2-7,.,CASSLEALQGEQYF
TRBV10-1,TRBJ1-5,.,CASSKGHSNQPQHF
TRBV20-1,TRBJ1-4,TRBD1,CSAQAGTDSNEKLFF
TRBV7-7,TRBJ2-2,TRBD1,CASSQGAGTGELFF
TRBV20-1,TRBJ2-7,.,CSARDINSNYEQYF
TRBV20-1,TRBJ2-1,.,CSASGGYNEQFF
TRBV7-2,TRBJ1-1,.,CASRSGLNTEAFF
TRBV20-1,TRBJ2-7,.,CSAQDRLHSYEQYF
TRBV7-2,TRBJ2-5,TRBD1,CASSWTGTYQETQYF
TRBV4-2,TRBJ2-1,.,CASSQVRGQHNEQFF
TRBV5-6,TRBJ1-1,.,CASSLQDRTEAFF
TRBV20-1,TRBJ2-2,.,CSAGPGGVGTGELFF
TRBV20-1,TRBJ2-7,.,CSATGPRGEQYF
TRBV29-1,TRBJ2-7,.,CSVVPQGYEQYF
TRBV20-1,TRBJ2-1,.,CSAPDEGNEQFF
TRBV20-1,TRBJ2-1,TRBD2,CSAPLAGGLDEQFF
TRBV6-6,TRBJ1-1,.,CASSSADRRAFF
TRBV7-2,TRBJ2-3,.,CASSLVSTDTQYF
TRBV20-1,TRBJ1-6,.,CSDRDTRNSPLHF
TRBV7-2,TRBJ1-2,.,CASSFKGDSNYGYTF
TRBV20-1,TRBJ2-7,TRBD2,CSAKRGGLNEQYF
TRBV14,TRBJ2-2,.,CASSQDSWTGELFF
TRBV5-1,TRBJ2-3,TRBD2,CASSLPPGAGGLHADTQYF
TRBV7-8,TRBJ2-7,TRBD2,CASSWGGRDEQYF
TRBV20-1,TRBJ1-4,TRBD1,CSAQGGEISNEKLFF
TRBV28,TRBJ1-1,.,CASTAVRVANTEAFF
TRBV28,TRBJ2-7,TRBD1,CASSFDLGQGSYEQYF
TRBV20-1,TRBJ2-1,.,CSAFSGTPFPNEQFF
TRBV12-3/TRBV12-4,TRBJ1-5,.,CASRPGVISNQPQHF
TRBV7-8,TRBJ2-7,.,CASTLVGRGAYEQYF
TRBV5-1,TRBJ2-7,.,CASSLVPGAPYEQYF
TRBV29-1,TRBJ2-1,.,CSVLKGAGMVNEQFF
TRBV7-2,TRBJ1-6,.,CASSLVGGKPLHF
TRBV20-1,TRBJ1-2,.,CSAREQNYGYTF
TRBV20-1,TRBJ1-2,TRBD1,CSAPTGENYGYTF
TRBV6-5,TRBJ1-2,.,CASSSLVGQNYGYTF
TRBV20-1,TRBJ1-6,TRBD1,CSAWTGDAPLHF